The next 3 T cell receptor beta chains were all read from a single sample in a study of post-analysis software for immune sequencing data. Unique molecular identifiers were built into the TCR beta cDNA libraries. MiXCR, applied by TCRdb to the PCR reads, yields one record per CDR3 protein. Of fewer than 850,000 distinct CDR3 sequences listed, approximately 44% are singletons. Their cognate antigens are unknown. Findings and caveats of the study: Several TRBV segments (TRBV5-6, TRBV5-1 and TRBV20-1 among them) occurred more frequently in patients than in controls.

The source material was blood. The receptors here all came from a girl aged 5-17 years with multiple sclerosis.

With regard to this clonotype: Its ends do not fully match the called genes, so a read error is possible. The genes are TRBV27 and TRBJ1-1; D gene unclear. The CDR3 totals 14 residues. Germline V gene lookup returns CDR1 MNHEY and CDR2 SMNVEV (reference sequence). CDR3 residues: CASSSRGLNTEALF. DNA of the CDR3: TGTGCCAGCAGTTCGCGCGGACTGAACACTGAGGCTCTCTTT.

This clonotype was counted only a few times. This chain connects TRBV4-1 to TRBJ2-4; D not resolved. The DNA end is more similar to TRBJ2-7, so the J call may be wrong. CDR3 length: 11 residues. CDR1 is MGHRA and CDR2 is YSYEKL in the germline V gene. The CDR3 is CASSQDNEQYF. In nucleotides, the CDR3 is TGCGCCAGCAGCCAAGATAACGAGCAGTACTTC.

The chain couples TRBV12-3 or TRBV12-4 to TRBJ2-7; 9 bases agree with TRBD1. This CDR3 has 14 residues. V shed 3 bases, J shed 3 bases, and the junction held 3 bases outside the gene matches. The CDR3 loop reads CASSLQGQGYEQYF. The CDR3 nucleotides are TGTGCCAGCAGTTTGCAGGGACAGGGCTACGAGCAGTACTTC.